This TCR beta chain was profiled in a study of blood T cell repertoires in COVID-19. Study-level background: Samples representing acute and convalescent COVID-19 were sourced from the United States, Italy and Spain.

In the original processing: Reference gene primers were amplified, and this amplification served to estimate nucleated cell counts. The method was immunoSEQ multiplex PCR; TCRdb's version includes in-frame clones alone and lacks a portion of them. The DNA gave D and trimming, while V, J and clone size come from that table. The sample shows under 200,000 clones, roughly 84% of them seen only once. The V end was cut by 1 base, the J end by 5 bases, with 8 bases between. This CDR3 is built from 14 residues. CDR1 is LNHDA and CDR2 is SQIVND in the germline V gene (reference sequence). As to this clone: Other DNA sequences from this sample encode an identical CDR3 as well.

Sequenced: peripheral blood. The chain combines TRBV19 with TRBJ2-2; perhaps TRBD1 as D (5 bases). This TCR was sampled from a human donor with acute or convalescent COVID-19. The donor label of this sample is uncertain. The CDR3 DNA follows: TGTGCCAGTAGTATAGGGGGCAGGACCGGGGAGCTGTTTTTT. It is translated as CASSIGGRTGELFF.